The 22 T cell receptor beta chains listed next were all sequenced from one sample in a study of shared clonotypes between healthy human individuals. Sequencing used immunoSEQ multiplex PCR; TCRdb keeps in-frame clones, though not all of them. The sample has millions of clones, 85% to 95% seen once. Material: naive CD4+ T cells sorted from blood. Specified subset: CD45RA+ positively selected. All receptors derive from a man aged 18 to 29 in good health.

The chain couples TRBV2 to TRBJ2-7; 8 bases align to TRBD1. CDR3 size: 14 residues. V trimming: 6 bases; J trimming: 0 bases; junction bases outside the gene matches: 4. From germline, CDR1 is SNHLY and CDR2 FYNNEI. The DNA for the CDR3 is TGTGCCAGCAGGGCGACAGGGGCCTCCTACGAGCAGTACTTC. This encodes CASRATGASYEQYF.

This clone came up once. The chain is built from TRBV7-2 and TRBJ2-7; TRBD2 aligns across 11 bases. J lost 0 bases, V lost 9 bases, and 4 bases had no gene match. The CDR3 runs to 14 residues. Per the germline V gene, CDR1 is SGHTA and CDR2 is FQGNSA. This CDR3 reads CASETSGGSYEQYF. The CDR3 nucleotides are TGTGCCAGTGAAACTAGCGGGGGCTCCTACGAGCAGTACTTC.

The chain has TRBV9 and TRBJ1-6; D is unresolved. The V and J ends lost 3 bases and 3 bases respectively, with 10 bases between them. The CDR3 runs 15 residues. From germline, CDR1 is SGDLS and CDR2 YYNGEE. The CDR3 loop is CASSAAQDYNSPLHF. Here the CDR3 DNA reads TGTGCCAGCAGCGCAGCGCAGGACTATAATTCACCCCTCCACTTT.

The rearrangement links TRBV28 to TRBJ2-1; TRBD2 matches at 7 bases. CDR1 and CDR2 from the germline V gene are MDHEN and SYDVKM. The V segment lost 6 bases and the J segment 0 bases; nucleotides outside the gene matches: 5. The CDR3 contains 15 residues. The CDR3 protein is CASRPPGGSYNEQFF. Here the CDR3 DNA reads TGTGCCAGCAGACCCCCGGGGGGCTCCTACAATGAGCAGTTCTTC.

Details on this clone: The sample contains more than one DNA sequence encoding this CDR3. The rearrangement links TRBV7-9 to TRBJ1-3; D not resolved. The CDR3 runs 14 residues. Trimming removed 2 bases from V and 0 bases from J, with 5 bases in between. The V gene's germline CDR1 is SEHNR and CDR2 FQNEAQ (reference sequence). CDR3 protein: CASSLSSSGNTIYF. CDR3 in DNA: TGTGCCAGCAGCTTAAGCTCCTCTGGAAACACCATATATTTT.

As regards this clone: The sample has other DNA sequences that encode this CDR3 too. This chain links TRBV5-1 with TRBJ1-2; the match to TRBD1 covers 8 bases. Germline CDR1 SGHRS, CDR2 YFSETQ. The J segment lost 4 bases and the V segment lost 0 bases, leaving 2 bases of the junction unmatched. The CDR3 has 14 residues. The CDR3 DNA is TGCGCCAGCAGCTTGGGACAGGGGCCCTATGGCTACACCTTC. Translating it yields CASSLGQGPYGYTF.

V is TRBV19 and J is TRBJ2-5; D not certain. Germline V gene sequence: CDR1 LNHDA, CDR2 SQIVND (reference sequence). Trimming stripped 7 bases from V and 1 base from J, with 13 bases between. The CDR3 sequence is 14 residues long. CDR3 nucleotides: TGTGCCAGTACCCCGACCCGGGTCCAAGAGACCCAGTACTTC. Translation gives CASTPTRVQETQYF.

About this clone: The same CDR3 arises from other DNA sequences in this sample as well. This chain connects TRBV5-1 to TRBJ2-5; 8 positions match TRBD1. In germline, CDR1 is SGHRS, CDR2 YFSETQ. The CDR3 sequence is 14 residues long. V was clipped by 0 bases and J by 5 bases; unmatched bases: 3. In nucleotides, the CDR3 is TGCGCCAGCAGCTTGGGGACAGGGTTGGAGACCCAGTACTTC. Its protein is CASSLGTGLETQYF.

The V call is TRBV28, the J call TRBJ1-2; 7 bases agree with TRBD1. V shed 10 bases and J 5 bases; nucleotides not matched to a gene: 13. The CDR3 consists of 14 residues. Germline lookup yields CDR1 MDHEN and CDR2 SYDVKM. This CDR3 is CATFGQGGIYGYTF. CDR3 bases: TGTGCCACCTTCGGGCAGGGGGGAATTTATGGCTACACCTTC.

The chain links TRBV7-6 to TRBJ1-3; D perhaps matches TRBD1 (5 bases). In germline, CDR1 is SGHVS, CDR2 FNYEAQ. The CDR3 spans 14 residues. The V end was cut by 5 bases, the J end by 4 bases, with 12 bases between. CDR3 protein: CASSLRESGNTIYF. As DNA, the CDR3 is TGTGCCAGCAGCCTCAGGGAATCAGGAAACACCATATATTTT.

The chain combines TRBV21-1 with TRBJ2-5; the table names TRBD2, a call not compared with the DNA. TRBV21-1 is labeled a pseudogene. The CDR3 has 18 residues. The CDR3, as DNA: TGTGCCAGCAGCAATGACCCTCGAGGTTCGCGGCCCCAAGAGACCCAGTACTTC. Translated: CASSNDPRGSRPQETQYF.

J is TRBJ1-1 and V is TRBV6-5; possible D gene TRBD1, 5 bases. The CDR3 contains 14 residues. Germline CDR1 MNHEY, CDR2 SVGAGI. Trimming shortened V by 4 bases and J by 1 base, and 10 bases separated the two germline ends. Here the CDR3 reads CASSSRVGNTEAFF. In DNA form, the CDR3 reads TGTGCCAGCAGTTCCAGGGTGGGGAACACTGAAGCTTTCTTT.

The chain employs TRBV19 and TRBJ1-6; 7 bases are shared with TRBD1. V lost 4 bases, J lost 10 bases, and 13 bases stayed unmatched. Germline values: CDR1 LNHDA, CDR2 SQIVND (reference sequence). The CDR3 is 16 residues long. Here the CDR3 reads CASSTTETGYRSPLHF. DNA for the CDR3: TGTGCCAGTAGTACGACCGAGACAGGGTACCGCTCACCCCTCCACTTT.

The chain links TRBV13 to TRBJ2-6; D remains unclear. The V and J ends lost 10 bases and 4 bases respectively, with 14 bases between them. The germline gives CDR1 PRHDT, CDR2 FYEKMQ (reference sequence). This CDR3 contains 14 residues. CDR3 loop: CATTTRTGANVLTF. CDR3 in DNA: TGTGCCACCACTACCCGGACCGGGGCCAACGTCCTGACTTTC. Based on the CDR3 plus reference TRBV13 and TRBJ2-6, the full variable domain is AAGVIQSPRHLIKEKRETATLKCYPIPRHDTVYWYQQGPGQDPQFLISFYEKMQSDKGSIPDRFSAQQFSDYHSELNMSSLELGDSALYFCATTTRTGANVLTFGAGSRLTVL.

The chain carries TRBV27 and TRBJ2-3, with 7 bases identical to TRBD2. The CDR3 has 16 amino acids. The germline V gene encodes CDR1 MNHEY and CDR2 SMNVEV (reference sequence). J lost 5 bases, V lost 2 bases, and 10 bases had no gene match. Here the CDR3 DNA reads TGTGCCAGCAGTTTAATCAGCGGGGTGTTAGGAGATACGCAGTATTTT. Its translation: CASSLISGVLGDTQYF.

The chain combines TRBV19 with TRBJ2-1; D remains unclear. The CDR3 totals 14 residues. Trimming took 7 bases from V and 7 from J, leaving 17 bases between them. Germline V lookup: CDR1 LNHDA, CDR2 SQIVND (reference sequence). This CDR3 reads CASMAGYRANEQFF. In DNA form, the CDR3 reads TGTGCCAGTATGGCTGGCTACCGGGCGAATGAGCAGTTCTTC.

J is TRBJ2-3 and V is TRBV19; D tentatively reads TRBD1 or TRBD2 (5 bases each). The CDR3 spans 14 residues. Germline lookup yields CDR1 LNHDA and CDR2 SQIVND (reference sequence). V was clipped by 6 bases and J by 1 base, with 11 bases between them. The CDR3 is CASRRRGGTDTQYF. The CDR3 DNA reads TGTGCCAGTAGAAGGAGAGGGGGCACAGATACGCAGTATTTT.

This chain joins TRBV5-1 and TRBJ2-3, with D perhaps matching TRBD1 (5 bases). CDR3 length: 15 amino acids. Trimming cost V 3 bases and J 0 bases, with 11 bases left between them. In germline, CDR1 is SGHRS, CDR2 YFSETQ. CDR3 loop: CASSWGAGSTDTQYF. CDR3 nucleotide sequence: TGCGCCAGCAGCTGGGGCGCAGGTAGCACAGATACGCAGTATTTT.

Notes on this clone: Distinct nucleotide sequences in the sample also encode this CDR3. The chain has TRBV5-1 and TRBJ1-5; tentative D call: TRBD1 (6 bases). Per the germline V gene, CDR1 is SGHRS and CDR2 is YFSETQ. V dropped 4 bases and J dropped 0 bases, with 11 bases sitting between them. This CDR3 contains 15 residues. CDR3 in DNA: TGCGCCAGCAGCCCCGAGGGGGTTAGCAATCAGCCCCAGCATTTT. Its translation: CASSPEGVSNQPQHF.

The V and J genes are TRBV18 and TRBJ2-7, with 8 nucleotides matching TRBD2. The V and J ends lost 4 bases and 0 bases, in that order; junction bases with no gene match: 8. This CDR3 is built from 16 residues. Germline values: CDR1 KGHSH, CDR2 LQKENI. The CDR3 reads CASSLGLTSDSYEQYF. In DNA form, the CDR3 reads TGTGCCAGCTCACTCGGACTGACTAGCGACTCCTACGAGCAGTACTTC.

A note on this clone: A much larger clonotype is one base distant, so this may be a read error. Additional DNA sequences in this sample encode the identical CDR3. The CDR3 sequence is CASTSLGDQNTEAFF. CDR3 sequence (DNA): TGTGCCAGCACCTCCCTGGGGGACCAAAACACTGAAGCTTTCTTT. The V call is TRBV21-1, the J call TRBJ1-1. TRBV21-1 is flagged as a pseudogene. The CDR3 spans 15 residues.

The V gene is TRBV4-2, the J gene TRBJ2-1; D unclear. Trimming took 2 bases from V and 3 from J, leaving 8 bases between them. The CDR3 is 14 residues long. The germline V gene encodes CDR1 LGHNA and CDR2 YNFKEQ. CDR3 in DNA: TGTGCCAGCAGCCAATCCCCCGGCTACAATGAGCAGTTCTTC. It is translated as CASSQSPGYNEQFF.